The 16 T cell receptor beta chains below were found in one sample sequenced in a study of T cells in Graves' hyperthyroidism and ophthalmopathy. Authors of the study amplified TCR beta CDR3 regions from RNA transcripts. Initially, a first-round RT-PCR of the TCR CDR3 employed the HTBI primer set. TCRdb re-called the multiplex PCR reads through MiXCR, storing one row per CDR3 protein. The table lists around 580,000 distinct CDR3 sequences, about 43% of them singletons. The sample was peripheral blood or thyroid tissue (not recorded which). The receptors were gathered from a woman aged 18-30 years with Graves' hyperthyroidism.

V is TRBV25-1 and J is TRBJ1-2; D unclear. Germline V lookup: CDR1 MGHDK, CDR2 SYGVNS. Trimming pared 6 bases from V and 3 bases from J, leaving 8 bases between. This CDR3 is 12 amino acids long. CDR3 coding DNA: TGTGCCAGCAGACCGTCATACTATGGCTACACCTTC. Translated, it gives CASRPSYYGYTF.

Many counts were recorded for this clonotype. This chain uses TRBV11-2 with TRBJ2-7; D may match TRBD1 or TRBD2 (5 bases each). The ends were cut back, 6 bases at V and 2 bases at J, with 17 bases in the middle. This CDR3 has 15 residues. Looked up from germline, CDR1 is SGHAT and CDR2 is FQNNGV. The CDR3 bases are TGTGCCAGCAGATCTATCGGGACGAAGACCTACGAGCAGTACTTC. Translation gives CASRSIGTKTYEQYF. Looking up the rest from reference TRBV11-2 and TRBJ2-7 gives the full variable domain: EAGVAQSPRYKIIEKRQSVAFWCNPISGHATLYWYQQILGQGPKLLIQFQNNGVVDDSQLPKDRFSAERLKGVDSTLKIQPAKLEDSAVYLCASRSIGTKTYEQYFGPGTRLTVT.

This chain uses TRBV20-1 with TRBJ2-5, with 8 nucleotides matching TRBD1. CDR1 and CDR2 (germline): DFQATT, SNEGSKA (reference sequence). The CDR3 loop spans 14 amino acids. Trimming cost V 2 bases and J 5 bases; bases outside gene matches: 7. This CDR3 reads CSARMGQVGETQYF. The CDR3 nucleotides are TGCAGTGCTAGAATGGGACAGGTCGGGGAGACCCAGTACTTC.

CDR3 residues: CSARLGFEQFF. The CDR3, as DNA: TGCAGTGCTAGACTGGGATTTGAGCAGTTCTTC. The V gene is TRBV20-1, the J gene TRBJ2-1; no clear D. Germline CDR1 reads DFQATT; CDR2 reads SNEGSKA (reference sequence). The V gene lost 2 bases and the J gene lost 9 bases, with 8 bases spanning the gap. The CDR3 runs 11 residues.

This clonotype was found once. The genes are TRBV20-1 and TRBJ2-7; 7 positions match TRBD2. The ends lost 5 bases at V and 5 bases at J; junction bases unmatched: 12. The CDR3 is 14 residues long. Germline V lookup: CDR1 DFQATT, CDR2 SNEGSKA (reference sequence). CDR3 nucleotides: TGCAGTGCTTATGGAGGCGGGAGTCTCGACGAGCAGTACTTC. Translation gives CSAYGGGSLDEQYF.

This chain uses TRBV29-1 with TRBJ2-6; D might be TRBD2 (6 bases). V was pared by 2 bases and J by 2 bases, with 10 bases between. The CDR3 loop spans 15 amino acids. The germline CDR1 and CDR2 sequences are SQVTM and ANQGSEA. Here the CDR3 DNA reads TGCAGCGTTGAAACGGGAGACACTGGGGCCAACGTCCTGACTTTC. This gives the protein CSVETGDTGANVLTF.

V gene TRBV24-1 combines with J gene TRBJ2-5; 10 positions agree with TRBD1. CDR1 and CDR2 (germline): KGHDR, SFDVKD. V lost 3 bases, J lost 2 bases, and 2 bases stayed unmatched. CDR3 length: 15 amino acids. CDR3 coding DNA: TGTGCCACCAGTGATGGGACAGGGGCACAAGAGACCCAGTACTTC. Its translation: CATSDGTGAQETQYF.

This clonotype was seen a handful of times. CDR3 loop: CSARDLGSGRTSGEQYF. The CDR3 nucleotides read TGCAGTGCTAGAGATCTTGGGAGCGGGAGGACCTCGGGGGAGCAGTACTTC. The chain links TRBV20-1 to TRBJ2-7; 9 bases line up with TRBD2. This CDR3 is 17 amino acids long. V was clipped by 0 bases and J by 7 bases; unmatched bases: 16. Germline CDR1 is DFQATT and CDR2 is SNEGSKA (reference sequence).

This clonotype was observed many times. The chain combines TRBV12-3 or TRBV12-4 with TRBJ2-7; 9 bases agree with TRBD1. Losses at the gene ends were 7 bases for V and 4 bases for J; bases not matched to a gene: 8. CDR3 length equals 14 residues. The CDR3 coding sequence is TGTGCCAGCACTCACCGGGACAGGGCGTACGAGCAGTACTTC. Translated: CASTHRDRAYEQYF.

This chain joins TRBV24-1 and TRBJ2-2; 11 positions match TRBD1. The CDR3 loop spans 18 amino acids. J was trimmed by 2 bases and V by 1 base; bases with no gene match: 5. Germline lookup yields CDR1 KGHDR and CDR2 SFDVKD. The CDR3 DNA is TGTGCCACCAGTGATTTTGGGACAGGGGGTCAAAACACCGGGGAGCTGTTTTTT. Translating gives CATSDFGTGGQNTGELFF.

The chain recombines TRBV5-1 with TRBJ1-1; D is uncertain. V lost 7 bases and J 1 base, leaving 8 bases between the germline ends. The CDR3 loop spans 12 amino acids. Germline values: CDR1 SGHRS, CDR2 YFSETQ. The CDR3 nucleotides read TGCGCCAGCGCGACCGGGAACACTGAAGCTTTCTTT. Translated: CASATGNTEAFF. Using reference TRBV5-1 and TRBJ1-1 for the parts outside the CDR3, the full variable domain is KAGVTQTPRYLIKTRGQQVTLSCSPISGHRSVSWYQQTPGQGLQFLFEYFSETQRNKGNFPGRFSGRQFSNSRSEMNVSTLELGDSALYLCASATGNTEAFFGQGTRLTVV.

This sequence joins TRBV19 and TRBJ2-7; the match to TRBD1 covers 7 bases. The better agreement between TRBJ2-5 and the DNA end casts doubt on the J call. The CDR3 consists of 14 residues. CDR1 and CDR2 from the germline V gene are LNHDA and SQIVND (reference sequence). CDR3 region: CASRPPGQQETQYF. The CDR3 coding sequence is TGTGCCAGTAGGCCGCCGGGACAGCAAGAGACCCAGTACTTC.

CDR3 loop: CATSDPGQGSNQPQHF. CDR3 coding DNA: TGTGCCACCAGTGACCCCGGACAGGGAAGCAATCAGCCCCAGCATTTT. V usage is TRBV24-1 and J usage is TRBJ1-5; 8 positions match TRBD1. V was clipped by 4 bases and J by 1 base; unmatched bases: 5. The CDR3 is 16 amino acids. The V gene's germline CDR1 is KGHDR and CDR2 SFDVKD.

The chain combines TRBV2 with TRBJ2-7; 8 bases are shared with TRBD1. The germline gives CDR1 SNHLY, CDR2 FYNNEI. The CDR3 loop spans 14 amino acids. J gave up 2 bases and V 8 bases, and 8 bases lay outside the gene matches. As DNA, the CDR3 is TGTGCCAGCGGGGGGACAGGAAGAACCTACGAGCAGTACTTC. It codes for CASGGTGRTYEQYF.

This clonotype was counted ten times or more. The V call is TRBV25-1, the J call TRBJ2-1; 7 bases agree with TRBD2. The V gene end was trimmed by 8 bases and the J gene end by 6 bases; junction bases not matched to a gene: 13. The CDR3 covers 15 residues. Germline V gives CDR1 MGHDK, CDR2 SYGVNS. The CDR3 sequence is CASCSGTTACNEQFF. The CDR3 DNA sequence: TGTGCCAGCTGTTCCGGGACTACAGCATGCAATGAGCAGTTCTTC.

V and J are TRBV14 and TRBJ2-7, with no clear D. The length of the CDR3 is 14 residues. Germline V gene lookup returns CDR1 SGHDN and CDR2 FVKESK. Trimming took off 4 bases at V and 3 bases at J, with 13 bases between the two ends. This CDR3 reads CASSREDPHYEQYF. The CDR3 DNA reads TGTGCCAGCAGCCGAGAGGACCCCCACTACGAGCAGTACTTC.